The 24 T cell receptor beta chains given below trace back to one sample, sequenced in a study of early T cells in non-severe SARS-CoV-2 infection. Using its own MiXCR run on the 5' RACE reads, TCRdb lists one record per CDR3 protein. The sample records tens of thousands of distinct CDR3 sequences, more than 14% being singletons. Sequenced material: whole blood, taken at baseline. These TCRs come from an adult who was a healthcare worker with PCR-confirmed SARS-CoV-2 infection or an uninfected control (not recorded which).

The V call is TRBV10-3, the J call TRBJ2-5; weak D call: TRBD2 (6 bases). Germline CDR1 and CDR2: ENHRY and SYGVKD. The CDR3 is made up of 15 amino acids. The germline V and J ends were trimmed by 7 bases and 1 base, with 16 bases remaining between them. The CDR3 reads CAIKGDSGFQETQYF. The CDR3 DNA follows: TGTGCCATCAAGGGTGATAGCGGCTTCCAAGAGACCCAGTACTTC.

This clonotype was recorded a few times. The chain joins TRBV3-1 to TRBJ2-3; D is unclear. Germline V CDR1 and CDR2: LGHDT, YNNKEL (reference sequence). The V end lost 1 base, the J end lost 2 bases, and 16 bases lay between the germline ends. This CDR3 region has 17 residues. In nucleotides, the CDR3 is TGTGCCAGCAGCCAAGCGTCTGGGCCTCGGCCCACAGATACGCAGTATTTT. Translating gives CASSQASGPRPTDTQYF.

The chain is built from TRBV2 and TRBJ2-7, with a possible D match to TRBD1 (6 bases). The V end was cut by 1 base, the J end by 0 bases, with 10 bases between. This CDR3 has 15 residues. Germline assignment: CDR1 SNHLY and CDR2 FYNNEI. The chain's CDR3 is CASSEDRDNSYEQYF. The CDR3 nucleotides read TGTGCCAGCAGTGAAGACCGGGACAACTCCTACGAGCAGTACTTC.

This clonotype has more than one count but fewer than ten. The CDR3 spells CASSQEQRQAFF. CDR3 coding DNA: TGTGCCAGCAGCCAAGAACAGAGACAAGCTTTCTTT. The gene calls are TRBV4-2 and TRBJ1-1; D uncertain. The V gene's germline CDR1 is LGHNA and CDR2 YNFKEQ. This CDR3 has 12 amino acids. V gave up 0 bases and J gave up 9 bases, with 8 bases separating them.

This clonotype occurred a few times. This sequence joins TRBV5-4 and TRBJ2-5; 7 bases are a match to TRBD1. Trimming took 4 bases from V and 2 from J; bases not matched to a gene: 8. This CDR3 has 15 amino acids. CDR1 SGHNT and CDR2 YYREEE come from the germline V gene (reference sequence). This CDR3 is CASSVPGQTQETQYF. In nucleotides, the CDR3 is TGTGCCAGCAGCGTACCGGGACAGACTCAAGAGACCCAGTACTTC.

This clonotype was seen at least ten times. The J gene is TRBJ2-5, the V gene TRBV25-1; D is possibly TRBD1 or TRBD2 (5 bases each). This CDR3 contains 14 residues. The germline V gene encodes CDR1 MGHDK and CDR2 SYGVNS. Trimming removed 4 bases from V and 7 bases from J, with 16 bases in between. In nucleotides, the CDR3 is TGTGCCAGCAGTGGTACAGAGGGGTCGGGGACCCAGTACTTC. Its protein product is CASSGTEGSGTQYF.

At least ten counts were recorded for this clonotype. The chain carries TRBV14 and TRBJ2-1, with 14 bases that match TRBD2. The ends lost 10 bases at V and 8 bases at J; junction bases unmatched: 10. The CDR3 contains 15 residues. CDR1 and CDR2 (germline): SGHDN, FVKESK. The chain's CDR3 is CATLSPGLAGDEQFF. The CDR3 nucleotides read TGTGCCACCCTCTCCCCGGGACTAGCGGGAGATGAGCAGTTCTTC.

This clonotype has just a few counts. The chain combines TRBV4-2 with TRBJ2-2; either TRBD1 or TRBD2 may fit D (6 bases each). V was clipped by 1 base and J by 6 bases, with 18 bases between them. Germline V lookup: CDR1 LGHNA, CDR2 YNFKEQ. This CDR3 comprises 17 residues. The CDR3 sequence is CASSQAEGGTRAGELFF. In nucleotides, the CDR3 is TGTGCCAGCAGCCAAGCGGAGGGCGGGACAAGGGCCGGGGAGCTGTTTTTT.

This chain links TRBV19 with TRBJ1-4; D unresolved. V lost 7 bases and J 2 bases, leaving 14 bases between the germline ends. The germline gives CDR1 LNHDA, CDR2 SQIVND (reference sequence). The CDR3 length is 15 residues. CDR3 sequence: CASTASPSTNEKLFF. As DNA, the CDR3 is TGTGCCAGTACCGCCAGCCCCTCGACTAATGAAAAACTGTTTTTT.

The sample holds many counts of this clonotype. The rearrangement uses TRBV18 and TRBJ2-2; D is perhaps TRBD1 (5 bases). V shed 5 bases and J shed 3 bases, with 10 bases lying between them. The CDR3 is 14 residues long. CDR1 is KGHSH and CDR2 is LQKENI in the germline V gene. CDR3 DNA: TGTGCCAGCTCATCTGACAGATACACCGGGGAGCTGTTTTTT. Translation: CASSSDRYTGELFF.

The CDR3 region has the DNA TGTGCCAGCTCACCACCCGAGACAGGGTACACCGGGGAGCTGTTTTTT. Translated: CASSPPETGYTGELFF. The rearrangement links TRBV18 to TRBJ2-2, with 7 bases matching TRBD1. This CDR3 spans 16 amino acids. CDR1 and CDR2 (germline): KGHSH, LQKENI. V lost 0 bases to trimming and J lost 3 bases; unmatched junction nucleotides: 4.

The table lists this clonotype with many counts. The chain carries TRBV10-3 and TRBJ1-3; D is perhaps TRBD1 (5 bases). The germline V and J ends were trimmed by 2 bases and 0 bases, with 14 bases remaining between them. CDR1 and CDR2 (germline): ENHRY, SYGVKD. The CDR3 length is 17 residues. The chain's CDR3 is CAISERQGRNSGNTIYF. CDR3 nucleotide sequence: TGTGCCATCAGTGAGCGGCAGGGCAGAAACTCTGGAAACACCATATATTTT.

The sample holds many counts of this clonotype. The chain carries TRBV20-1 and TRBJ2-1; D not certain. The V and J ends lost 5 bases and 6 bases respectively, with 14 bases between them. This CDR3 is built from 13 residues. Germline CDR1 reads DFQATT; CDR2 reads SNEGSKA (reference sequence). CDR3: CSALDPNFNEQFF. In nucleotides, the CDR3 is TGCAGTGCTTTGGACCCTAATTTCAATGAGCAGTTCTTC.

This chain uses TRBV4-1 with TRBJ2-7; either TRBD1 or TRBD2 may supply D (5 bases each). The CDR3 is 15 amino acids. CDR1 and CDR2 from the germline V gene are MGHRA and YSYEKL. Deletions cut 3 bases from V and 7 bases from J, with 19 bases between. CDR3: CASSQGVVGIGEQYF. The DNA for the CDR3 is TGCGCCAGCAGCCAGGGGGTCGTCGGGATTGGAGAGCAGTACTTC.

This chain links TRBV7-9 with TRBJ1-3; a weak D match, TRBD1 (6 bases). Trimming removed 6 bases from V and 6 bases from J, with 12 bases in between. CDR1 and CDR2 (germline): SEHNR, FQNEAQ (reference sequence). This CDR3 region has 13 residues. This chain's CDR3 is CASRTGGKNTIYF. CDR3 bases: TGTGCCAGCAGGACGGGGGGCAAAAACACCATATATTTT.

J is TRBJ1-1 and V is TRBV3-1; perhaps TRBD1 as D (6 bases). Germline CDR1 LGHDT, CDR2 YNNKEL (reference sequence). CDR3 length equals 14 residues. V lost 8 bases, J lost 0 bases, and 13 bases lay in between. CDR3: CASVSDRLNTEAFF. Here the CDR3 DNA reads TGTGCCAGCGTCTCAGACAGGTTGAACACTGAAGCTTTCTTT.

This clonotype was seen a handful of times. The rearrangement uses TRBV6-5 and TRBJ2-3; possibly TRBD2 for D (7 bases). V was pared by 0 bases and J by 8 bases, with 15 bases between. This CDR3 has 15 residues. Germline CDR1 MNHEY, CDR2 SVGAGI. As DNA, the CDR3 is TGTGCCAGCAGTTACTCTCGGGGGGCTGATGGTACGCAGTATTTT. It specifies CASSYSRGADGTQYF.

The chain is built from TRBV9 and TRBJ2-3, with D unclear. The CDR3 consists of 14 residues. CDR1 is SGDLS, CDR2 YYNGEE, per germline. Trimming took off 4 bases at V and 3 bases at J, with 12 bases between the two ends. This chain's CDR3 is CASSPDGGTDTQYF. The DNA of the CDR3 is TGTGCCAGCAGCCCAGATGGTGGAACAGATACGCAGTATTTT.

This clonotype was seen only a few times. V and J are TRBV19 and TRBJ1-5; D unclear. Trimming left V 8 bases short and J 2 bases short, with 13 bases between. The CDR3 totals 14 residues. Per germline, CDR1 LNHDA and CDR2 SQIVND (reference sequence). CDR3: CASRILDRNQPQHF. CDR3 nucleotides: TGTGCCAGTCGCATTTTGGACCGCAATCAGCCCCAGCATTTT.

Details on this clonotype: Because the CDR3 is missing its conserved closing phenylalanine or tryptophan, this is likely a read error. This chain links TRBV29-1 with TRBJ2-3; 9 bases are a match to TRBD2. CDR1 and CDR2 (germline): SQVTM, ANQGSEA. The CDR3 covers 14 residues. Germline trimming cut 7 bases from V and 3 bases from J; bases unmatched to any gene: 8. The CDR3 nucleotides read TGCAGCGCCGTAGCGGGAGTTAGTACAGATACGCAGTATTCT. Translated: CSAVAGVSTDTQYS.

This clonotype was seen at least ten times. The chain couples TRBV20-1 to TRBJ2-6; the D gene is possibly TRBD2 (5 bases). Trimming shortened V by 5 bases and J by 0 bases, and 5 bases separated the two germline ends. Germline CDR1 reads DFQATT; CDR2 reads SNEGSKA (reference sequence). The CDR3 length is 13 residues. The CDR3 bases are TGCAGTGCTGGGAGCTCTGGGGCCAACGTCCTGACTTTC. Residues: CSAGSSGANVLTF.

This clonotype was picked up a small number of times. This sequence joins TRBV19 and TRBJ2-7, with 10 positions matching TRBD1. Trimming took 5 bases from V and 2 from J; bases not matched to a gene: 3. Germline V gives CDR1 LNHDA, CDR2 SQIVND (reference sequence). This CDR3 has 14 amino acids. The CDR3 sequence is CASSHGTGAYEQYF. For the CDR3, the DNA is TGTGCCAGTAGTCACGGGACAGGGGCCTACGAGCAGTACTTC.

This chain connects TRBV20-1 to TRBJ2-1; D is undetermined. The V end was cut by 6 bases, the J end by 5 bases, with 8 bases between. Per the germline V gene, CDR1 is DFQATT and CDR2 is SNEGSKA (reference sequence). The CDR3 has 11 residues. The CDR3 is CSAPGHNEQFF. For the CDR3, the DNA is TGCAGTGCCCCGGGCCACAATGAGCAGTTCTTC.

This clonotype was seen only a few times. This sequence joins TRBV9 and TRBJ1-6; possible D gene TRBD1, 6 bases. This CDR3 comprises 17 residues. V was shortened by 3 bases and J by 7 bases, with 20 bases between the two germline ends. Germline values: CDR1 SGDLS, CDR2 YYNGEE. The CDR3 nucleotides are TGTGCCAGCAGCGGCGGAACAGGGCCAGGGCGGAATTCACCCCTCCACTTT. This codes for CASSGGTGPGRNSPLHF.